What follows are 25 T cell receptor beta chains derived from one specimen sequenced in a study of cytomegalovirus exposure and HLA in healthy donors. PCR involved 60 Vbeta and 13 Jbeta primers. Generated by immunoSEQ multiplex PCR, the TCRdb table keeps only in-frame clones and is missing some. This table has roughly 160,000 clones, roughly 80% appearing once. Sequences were obtained from PBMCs. These receptors originate from a woman between 50 and 59 years old in good health and CMV-seronegative.

This clone showed up just once. The J gene is TRBJ2-2, the V gene TRBV5-1; TRBD1 agrees at 8 bases. This CDR3 has 16 residues. The V gene end was trimmed by 3 bases and the J gene end by 0 bases; junction bases not matched to a gene: 4. Germline V gene sequence: CDR1 SGHRS, CDR2 YFSETQ. DNA for the CDR3: TGCGCCAGCAGCTACGCGGACAGGGCGAACACCGGGGAGCTGTTTTTT. Translated: CASSYADRANTGELFF.

The chain recombines TRBV13 with TRBJ1-2; D unresolved. Germline lookup yields CDR1 PRHDT and CDR2 FYEKMQ (reference sequence). Trimming cost V 5 bases and J 3 bases, with 13 bases left between them. The CDR3 is 14 residues long. The CDR3 spells CASSTTRSDYGYTF. In DNA, the CDR3 is TGTGCCAGCAGCACGACTCGATCGGACTATGGCTACACCTTC.

This sequence joins TRBV11-3 and TRBJ2-3; D is undetermined. Germline V gene data show CDR1 as SGHNT and CDR2 as YENEEA. V lost 2 bases to trimming and J lost 3 bases, with 6 bases between them. This CDR3 has 13 residues. The CDR3 bases are TGTGCCAGCAGCTTAACCACTACAGATACGCAGTATTTT. It translates to CASSLTTTDTQYF.

This chain joins TRBV6-5 and TRBJ2-3; possibly TRBD1 for D (6 bases). The CDR3 is made up of 13 amino acids. The V end lost 5 bases, the J end lost 1 base, and 7 bases lay between the germline ends. From germline, CDR1 is MNHEY and CDR2 SVGAGI. CDR3 coding DNA: TGTGCCAGCAGTCGACAGGGCACAGATACGCAGTATTTT. It is translated as CASSRQGTDTQYF.

This sequence joins TRBV19 and TRBJ2-7; D possibly corresponds to TRBD2 (6 bases). Between the trimmed V and J ends, which lost 5 bases and 4 bases, there was a span of 12 bases. The V gene's germline CDR1 is LNHDA and CDR2 SQIVND (reference sequence). The CDR3 is 13 residues long. CDR3 in DNA: TGTGCCAGTAGTGCGGGACTGGCGTACGAGCAGTACTTC. This encodes CASSAGLAYEQYF.

The gene calls are TRBV28 and TRBJ1-4; 9 bases fit TRBD1. J lost 8 bases, V lost 8 bases, and 6 bases had no gene match. There are 13 residues in the CDR3. In germline, CDR1 is MDHEN, CDR2 SYDVKM. CDR3 in amino acids: CASGGQGYEKLFF. In nucleotides, the CDR3 is TGTGCCAGCGGGGGACAGGGATACGAAAAACTGTTTTTT.

V and J are TRBV27 and TRBJ1-2; D is perhaps TRBD1 (6 bases). Trimming removed 5 bases from V and 3 bases from J, with 10 bases in between. Germline CDR1 MNHEY, CDR2 SMNVEV (reference sequence). CDR3 length equals 13 residues. The CDR3 sequence is CASSKQGYYGYTF. The CDR3 DNA is TGTGCCAGCAGTAAACAGGGATACTATGGCTACACCTTC.

This sequence joins TRBV7-2 and TRBJ1-2; the D gene is possibly TRBD1 (5 bases). The CDR3 is made up of 15 amino acids. The germline V gene has CDR1 SGHTA and CDR2 FQGNSA. V dropped 3 bases and J dropped 8 bases, with 19 bases sitting between them. CDR3 amino acids: CASSFFPGQGKGYTF. The CDR3 DNA follows: TGTGCCAGCAGCTTCTTCCCTGGTCAGGGTAAGGGCTACACCTTC.

The chain employs TRBV10-3 and TRBJ1-1; D not certain. Germline values: CDR1 ENHRY, CDR2 SYGVKD. V lost 5 bases and J lost 0, with 10 bases in between. The CDR3 extends over 14 amino acids. CDR3 nucleotide sequence: TGTGCCATCAGTATAGATCCCATGAACACTGAAGCTTTCTTT. Residues: CAISIDPMNTEAFF.

This chain joins TRBV27 and TRBJ2-7, with TRBD2 as a possible D gene (5 bases). In germline, CDR1 is MNHEY, CDR2 SMNVEV (reference sequence). The V end lost 1 base, the J end lost 0 bases, and 13 bases lay between the germline ends. The CDR3 is made up of 16 amino acids. The CDR3 coding sequence is TGTGCCAGCAGTTTATTTCCCTTTGCGGGCTCCTACGAGCAGTACTTC. It yields the protein CASSLFPFAGSYEQYF.

The CDR3: CASSPSGNTIYF. In DNA, the CDR3 is TGTGCCAGCAGCCCGTCTGGAAACACCATATATTTT. The chain has TRBV7-9 and TRBJ1-3, with no clear D. From germline, CDR1 is SEHNR and CDR2 FQNEAQ (reference sequence). This CDR3 region has 12 residues. V lost 5 bases, J lost 1 base, and 3 bases lay in between.

This chain uses TRBV10-2 with TRBJ2-7, with 10 bases lining up with TRBD2. CDR1 and CDR2 (germline): WSHSY, SAAADI. The CDR3 extends over 15 amino acids. Trimming at V came to 6 bases and at J to 1 base, leaving 6 bases not matched to a gene. In DNA, the CDR3 is TGCGCCAGCAGGGTGGCACTAGCGGGATCCTACGAGCAGTACTTC. Its protein product is CASRVALAGSYEQYF.

The gene calls are TRBV19 and TRBJ2-3, with TRBD2 identical over 10 bases. CDR1 and CDR2 (germline): LNHDA, SQIVND (reference sequence). V dropped 3 bases and J dropped 5; count of bases not matched to a gene: 11. The CDR3 has 17 amino acids. CDR3 nucleotides: TGTGCCAGTAGTATTTTCGAGCGGGAGGGAACGGGAGATACGCAGTATTTT. Its protein product is CASSIFEREGTGDTQYF.

The chain has TRBV15 and TRBJ2-7; TRBD2 aligns across 8 bases. Germline V gene sequence: CDR1 LNHNV, CDR2 YYDKDF (reference sequence). The CDR3 is 17 residues long. V lost 1 base and J lost 3; bases outside the gene matches: 11. DNA for the CDR3: TGTGCCACCAGCAGAGTACGGGGGGGGACGGTTAACTACGAGCAGTACTTC. This gives the protein CATSRVRGGTVNYEQYF. Full variable domain (rest looked up from reference TRBV15 and TRBJ2-7): DAMVIQNPRYQVTQFGKPVTLSCSQTLNHNVMYWYQQKSSQAPKLLFHYYDKDFNNEADTPDNFQSRRPNTSFCFLDIRSPGLGDTAMYLCATSRVRGGTVNYEQYFGPGTRLTVT.

The chain links TRBV10-3 to TRBJ2-5, with D possibly being TRBD2 (6 bases). Germline V gene lookup returns CDR1 ENHRY and CDR2 SYGVKD. CDR3 length: 15 amino acids. Trimming cost V 2 bases and J 4 bases, with 14 bases left between them. This CDR3 is CAISERGGGPETQYF. Here the CDR3 DNA reads TGTGCCATCAGTGAGAGGGGTGGAGGGCCAGAGACCCAGTACTTC.

The V and J genes are TRBV28 and TRBJ2-1; TRBD2 is a possible D gene (6 bases). V was trimmed by 5 bases and J by 3 bases, leaving 11 bases between them. This CDR3 region has 14 residues. Germline assignment: CDR1 MDHEN and CDR2 SYDVKM. The CDR3: CASSPPSVYNEQFF. As DNA, the CDR3 is TGTGCCAGCAGTCCCCCTAGCGTCTACAATGAGCAGTTCTTC.

The CDR3 region is CASSLGLAVYEQYF. The CDR3 DNA is TGCGCCAGCAGCTTAGGGCTAGCAGTCTACGAGCAGTACTTC. The chain uses TRBV5-1 and TRBJ2-7, with D possibly TRBD2 on 5 matching bases. V was shortened by 2 bases and J by 3 bases, with 12 bases between the two germline ends. This CDR3 is built from 14 residues. The V gene's germline CDR1 is SGHRS and CDR2 YFSETQ.

The J gene is TRBJ2-1, the V gene TRBV4-3; 14 bases are a match to TRBD2. V lost 3 bases, J lost 9 bases, and 10 bases stayed unmatched. Looked up from germline, CDR1 is LGHNA and CDR2 is YSLEER. CDR3 length equals 17 residues. CDR3 protein: CASSQGTSGSIHVEQFF. DNA of the CDR3: TGCGCCAGCAGCCAGGGGACTAGCGGGAGCATTCACGTTGAGCAGTTCTTC.

The chain has TRBV5-4 and TRBJ1-1; D perhaps matches TRBD1 (5 bases). The V gene's germline CDR1 is SGHNT and CDR2 YYREEE (reference sequence). CDR3 length: 12 amino acids. Trimming stripped 4 bases from V and 10 bases from J, with 14 bases between. The CDR3 DNA follows: TGTGCCAGCAGCGGGACGTTGGGGGGAGCTTTCTTT. As protein: CASSGTLGGAFF.

This chain links TRBV4-2 with TRBJ2-3; a weak D match, TRBD2 (5 bases). The germline V and J ends were trimmed by 2 bases and 4 bases, with 22 bases remaining between them. Looked up from germline, CDR1 is LGHNA and CDR2 is YNFKEQ. The CDR3 extends over 18 amino acids. The CDR3: CASSQTLGMGGSSDTQYF. The CDR3 DNA reads TGTGCCAGCAGCCAAACACTAGGAATGGGCGGATCTTCAGATACGCAGTATTTT.

This clone came up once. This chain links TRBV30 with TRBJ1-1; 10 bases map to TRBD1. The CDR3 length is 13 residues. The V and J ends lost 5 bases and 3 bases, in that order; junction bases with no gene match: 3. CDR1 is GTSNPN and CDR2 is SVGIG in the germline V gene (reference sequence). Here the CDR3 reads CAWGDRGDTEAFF. The CDR3 region has the DNA TGTGCCTGGGGGGACAGGGGTGACACTGAAGCTTTCTTT.

The chain uses TRBV19 and TRBJ1-4; 7 bases line up with TRBD1. CDR3 size: 15 residues. Germline V gene data show CDR1 as LNHDA and CDR2 as SQIVND (reference sequence). Germline trimming cut 5 bases from V and 3 bases from J; bases unmatched to any gene: 6. CDR3 residues: CASSLQGQPNEKLFF. CDR3 in DNA: TGTGCCAGTAGTCTTCAGGGACAGCCTAATGAAAAACTGTTTTTT.

V gene TRBV9 combines with J gene TRBJ2-6; TRBD1 agrees at 7 bases. The germline gives CDR1 SGDLS, CDR2 YYNGEE. The trim removed 1 base at V and 5 bases at J, leaving 3 bases unmatched. This CDR3 has 15 amino acids. CDR3 region: CASSVNRGRANVLTF. Written as DNA, the CDR3 is TGTGCCAGCAGCGTAAACAGGGGACGGGCCAACGTCCTGACTTTC. The whole variable domain, remainder taken from reference TRBV9 and TRBJ2-6, is DSGVTQTPKHLITATGQRVTLRCSPRSGDLSVYWYQQSLDQGLQFLIQYYNGEERAKGNILERFSAQQFPDLHSELNLSSLELGDSALYFCASSVNRGRANVLTFGAGSRLTVL.

The rearrangement uses TRBV5-4 and TRBJ2-5; TRBD2 aligns across 15 bases. This CDR3 comprises 17 residues. V trimming: 0 bases; J trimming: 5 bases; junction bases outside the gene matches: 5. CDR1 is SGHNT and CDR2 is YYREEE in the germline V gene (reference sequence). The CDR3, as DNA: TGTGCCAGCAGCTTGGGGGGACTAGCGGGGGGATGGGAGACCCAGTACTTC. This codes for CASSLGGLAGGWETQYF.

The V gene is TRBV9, the J gene TRBJ2-1, with D possibly being TRBD2 (5 bases). In germline, CDR1 is SGDLS, CDR2 YYNGEE. Trimming left V 2 bases short and J 2 bases short, with 17 bases between. This CDR3 is built from 17 residues. The DNA for the CDR3 is TGTGCCAGCAGCGTCGAGAATCTAGCTTCTACCTACAATGAGCAGTTCTTC. Protein product: CASSVENLASTYNEQFF.